The present entry profiles one T cell receptor beta chain with its context. This entry belongs to a study of blood T cell repertoires in COVID-19. Study context: The United States, Italy and Spain were the sources of the acute and convalescent COVID-19 samples. The analysed material was cDNA or gDNA that came from T cells, B-cell-depleted T cells, or PBMCs.

Per the original methods: Reference gene primer amplification gave nucleated cell count estimates. Sequencing used immunoSEQ multiplex PCR; TCRdb keeps in-frame clones, though not all of them. That table is the source of V, J and clone size, and D and trimming were worked out from the DNA. The data contain about 160,000 clones, roughly 86% of them singletons. The CDR3 covers 11 residues. The V end lost 5 bases, the J end lost 6 bases, and 5 bases lay between the germline ends. CDR1 is SGHTA and CDR2 is FQGNSA in the germline V gene. The material sequenced was peripheral blood. The receptor was isolated from a human donor with acute or convalescent COVID-19. The donor label of this sample is uncertain. V gene TRBV7-2 combines with J gene TRBJ2-1; D unresolved. CDR3 loop: CASSPSNEQFF. For the CDR3, the DNA is TGTGCCAGCAGCCCCAGCAATGAGCAGTTCTTC.